This passage covers 30 T cell receptor beta chains from one sample sequenced in a study of metastatic and nonmetastatic thyroid tumors. MiXCR reprocessed the PCR reads for TCRdb. The repertoire holds more than 8,500 clones, with about a tenth as singletons. Before thyroid surgery, none of the patients had received any treatment. The sample was tumor tissue. Source of these receptors: a female donor with papillary thyroid cancer or a benign thyroid nodule (not recorded which). Some clones in this sample may be carry-over from other donors' samples.

Ten or more counts support this clone. The V and J genes are TRBV27 and TRBJ1-5; 7 bases are a match to TRBD1. The CDR3 loop spans 16 amino acids. Germline values: CDR1 MNHEY, CDR2 SMNVEV (reference sequence). V shed 4 bases, J shed 0 bases, and the junction held 6 bases outside the gene matches. The CDR3 nucleotides are TGTGCCAGCAGTTCGACACAGGGGATTAGCAATCAGCCCCAGCATTTT. Amino acid sequence: CASSSTQGISNQPQHF.

This clone is labeled as medium-sized. The V gene is TRBV19, the J gene TRBJ1-5, with 9 bases aligning to TRBD1. V lost 5 bases, J lost 7 bases, and 3 bases stayed unmatched. Per germline, CDR1 LNHDA and CDR2 SQIVND (reference sequence). This CDR3 has 13 residues. CDR3 loop: CASSADRGQPQHF. The CDR3, as DNA: TGTGCCAGTAGTGCGGACAGGGGACAGCCCCAGCATTTT.

This clone was counted many times. This chain links TRBV18 with TRBJ1-5; 7 bases fit TRBD1. With V trimmed by 5 bases and J by 4 bases, 11 bases remained unmatched. The V gene's germline CDR1 is KGHSH and CDR2 LQKENI. This CDR3 is 16 amino acids long. The DNA for the CDR3 is TGTGCCAGCTCATCCCAGGGGGGCGCACCAAATCAGCCCCAGCATTTT. Translated: CASSSQGGAPNQPQHF.

This clone is termed medium-sized. The CDR3, as DNA: TGTGCCAGCAGTTCCCCGGGACAGGACCCTTATGGCTACACCTTC. Its translation: CASSSPGQDPYGYTF. The chain joins TRBV6-1 to TRBJ1-2, with TRBD1 identical over 8 bases. V was pared by 5 bases and J by 5 bases, with 10 bases of the junction left unmatched. The CDR3 has 15 residues. Germline V gene sequence: CDR1 MNHNS, CDR2 SASEGT.

In this sample, this clone turned up a few times. At one end the junction does not follow the germline gene, possibly because of a read error. The gene calls are TRBV27 and TRBJ2-3; D may be TRBD1 or TRBD2 (6 bases each). Per the germline V gene, CDR1 is MNHEY and CDR2 is SMNVEV (reference sequence). This CDR3 has 15 residues. The CDR3 sequence: CANSQGTVRGDTQYF. In nucleotides, the CDR3 is TGTGCCAACAGTCAGGGGACTGTACGGGGAGATACGCAGTATTTT.

This clone appeared many times. The chain joins TRBV5-4 to TRBJ1-2; 8 nucleotides agree with TRBD1. Trimming took 1 base from V and 6 from J; bases not matched to a gene: 2. There are 13 residues in the CDR3. CDR1 is SGHNT and CDR2 is YYREEE in the germline V gene (reference sequence). The CDR3 DNA reads TGTGCCAGCAGCTTGCAGGGGGCGGATGGCTACACCTTC. It is translated as CASSLQGADGYTF.

Sample share makes this clone medium-sized. V is TRBV28 and J is TRBJ2-7; 8 bases agree with TRBD2. V was clipped by 4 bases and J by 4 bases; unmatched bases: 12. Germline values: CDR1 MDHEN, CDR2 SYDVKM. The CDR3 runs 16 residues. In DNA, the CDR3 is TGTGCCAGCAGTTCCACGACCGGGACTAGAAAGTACGAGCAGTACTTC. Its translation is CASSSTTGTRKYEQYF. The whole variable domain, remainder taken from reference TRBV28 and TRBJ2-7, is DVKVTQSSRYLVKRTGEKVFLECVQDMDHENMFWYRQDPGLGLRLIYFSYDVKMKEKGDIPEGYSVSREKKERFSLILESASTNQTSMYLCASSSTTGTRKYEQYFGPGTRLTVT.

This clone has only one observation. V usage is TRBV20-1 and J usage is TRBJ2-7, with 8 bases that match TRBD1. This CDR3 contains 14 residues. The germline V gene encodes CDR1 DFQATT and CDR2 SNEGSKA (reference sequence). The CDR3 bases are TGCAGTGCTAGGAAAACCGGGACAGGCCACGAGCAGTACGTT. This translates into CSARKTGTGHEQYV.

The CDR3 region has the DNA TGCGCCAGCAGCTTGGCCCCGGGACAGGGCCTGTACGAGCAGTACTTC. As protein: CASSLAPGQGLYEQYF. This chain uses TRBV5-1 with TRBJ2-7, with 9 bases matching TRBD1. The germline V gene has CDR1 SGHRS and CDR2 YFSETQ. The J segment lost 4 bases and the V segment lost 0 bases, leaving 8 bases of the junction unmatched. The length of the CDR3 is 16 residues.

For this clone: As the CDR3 is not closed by the conserved phenylalanine or tryptophan, this likely results from a read error. The chain recombines TRBV9 with TRBJ2-5, with TRBD2 matching over 9 bases. The germline gives CDR1 SGDLS, CDR2 YYNGEE. The CDR3 totals 15 residues. The CDR3 DNA reads as TGTGCCAGCAGCCCTCGGACTAGCGCACAAGAGACACAGTACTCC. Translation: CASSPRTSAQETQYS.

This clone has ten or more counts. The J gene is TRBJ2-2, the V gene TRBV7-3; 13 bases fit TRBD2. V was pared by 0 bases and J by 10 bases, with 8 bases of the junction left unmatched. CDR3 length: 17 residues. CDR1 is SGHTA and CDR2 is FQGTGA in the germline V gene. CDR3 sequence reads: CASSLTPGLAGQEELFF. CDR3 nucleotides: TGTGCCAGCAGCTTAACCCCGGGACTAGCGGGACAGGAGGAGCTGTTTTTT.

The sample holds a few counts of this clone. This sample includes further DNA sequences coding for the same CDR3. V usage is TRBV2 and J usage is TRBJ1-5; TRBD1 agrees at 7 bases. Germline V gene sequence: CDR1 SNHLY, CDR2 FYNNEI. CDR3 length: 13 residues. CDR3 sequence reads: CATSQGINQPQHF. Written as DNA, the CDR3 is TGTGCTACCTCACAGGGGATTAACCAGCCCCAGCATTTT.

This clone rates as medium-sized. The chain has TRBV6-1 and TRBJ1-1; 10 nucleotides match TRBD1. The V segment lost 6 bases and the J segment 4 bases; nucleotides outside the gene matches: 5. The V gene's germline CDR1 is MNHNS and CDR2 SASEGT. CDR3 size: 14 residues. The CDR3, as DNA: TGTGCCAGCAGGGAGACAGGGGGCGGCACTGAAGCTTTCTTT. It encodes CASRETGGGTEAFF.

This clone rates as medium-sized. The V gene is TRBV28, the J gene TRBJ1-2, with 9 bases identical to TRBD1. Germline V gives CDR1 MDHEN, CDR2 SYDVKM. The J segment lost 7 bases and the V segment lost 3 bases, leaving 6 bases of the junction unmatched. The length of the CDR3 is 14 residues. This CDR3 is CASSFPTDRGGYTF. The DNA for the CDR3 is TGTGCCAGCAGTTTCCCGACGGACAGGGGTGGCTACACCTTC.

This clone was seen at least ten times. The rearrangement joins TRBV25-1 to TRBJ2-1, with D perhaps assigned TRBD1 or TRBD2 (5 bases each). Germline loops: CDR1 MGHDK, CDR2 SYGVNS. The CDR3 loop spans 14 amino acids. V was shortened by 6 bases and J by 10 bases, with 19 bases between the two germline ends. The chain's CDR3 is CASSLYRSRREQFF. Here the CDR3 DNA reads TGTGCCAGCAGCTTATACAGGTCAAGGAGGGAGCAGTTCTTC.

This clone is classed as medium-sized. V and J are TRBV28 and TRBJ1-2; D gene unclear. This CDR3 is built from 17 residues. Germline V gene lookup returns CDR1 MDHEN and CDR2 SYDVKM. V was cut by 5 bases and J by 3 bases, with 22 bases left in between. CDR3 sequence (DNA): TGTGCCAGCAGTCCTCGAGGTGGACTGCTCCTATACTATGGCTACACCTTC. Translation: CASSPRGGLLLYYGYTF.

In its sample, this clone was seen many times. The chain carries TRBV7-9 and TRBJ2-5; no clear D. Trimming removed 5 bases at V and 4 bases at J, with 26 bases between. This CDR3 is built from 18 residues. From germline, CDR1 is SEHNR and CDR2 FQNEAQ (reference sequence). The CDR3 DNA is TGTGCCAGCAGCCCGCCAAGAACAATAACACAATTCAGAGAGACCCAGTACTTC. Residues: CASSPPRTITQFRETQYF.

This clone was counted many times. The CDR3 sequence is CASSLGVSGGQETQYF. The CDR3 bases are TGCGCCAGCAGCTTGGGGGTTAGCGGGGGACAAGAGACCCAGTACTTC. This chain connects TRBV5-1 to TRBJ2-5; 9 bases match TRBD2. Trimming took 0 bases from V and 2 from J; bases not matched to a gene: 5. The CDR3 covers 16 residues. Germline CDR1 is SGHRS and CDR2 is YFSETQ.

A remark on this clone: A read error is possible here, since a much larger clone lies one base away. V and J are TRBV4-2 and TRBJ2-1; no reliable D call. The length of the CDR3 is 14 residues. Trimming pared 3 bases from V and 9 bases from J, leaving 15 bases between. CDR1 is LGHNA, CDR2 YNFKEQ, per germline. The CDR3 DNA reads TGTGCCAGCAGCCAGATGCCCCTACTCGGTGAGCAGTTCTTC. It is translated as CASSQMPLLGEQFF.

This clone was observed at least ten times. The V call is TRBV20-1, the J call TRBJ2-3, with 14 nucleotides matching TRBD2. The CDR3 sequence is 16 residues long. Trimming cost V 6 bases and J 1 base; bases outside gene matches: 6. CDR1 DFQATT and CDR2 SNEGSKA come from the germline V gene (reference sequence). CDR3 loop: CSAPGLAGVGTDTQYF. CDR3 bases: TGCAGTGCCCCGGGACTAGCGGGAGTAGGCACAGATACGCAGTATTTT.

This clone was seen a handful of times. The V gene is TRBV28, the J gene TRBJ2-3; 8 bases line up with TRBD2. CDR1 is MDHEN, CDR2 SYDVKM, per germline. V lost 4 bases, J lost 2 bases, and 8 bases stayed unmatched. This CDR3 contains 16 residues. DNA of the CDR3: TGTGCCAGCAGTTCACCGGGGGGGCCAAACACAGATACGCAGTATTTT. Its protein is CASSSPGGPNTDTQYF.

This clone rates as medium-sized. This chain uses TRBV27 with TRBJ1-2; maybe TRBD1 (5 bases). Trimming stripped 8 bases from V and 7 bases from J, with 20 bases between. CDR3 length equals 14 residues. Germline assignment: CDR1 MNHEY and CDR2 SMNVEV (reference sequence). The CDR3 DNA reads as TGTGCCAGCTCGAACCCAGCAGGGAAGGGTGGCTACACCTTC. Amino acids: CASSNPAGKGGYTF.

This clone showed up just a few times. Its ends do not fully match the called genes, so a read error is possible. The CDR3 here is CATSRTGTGSNVPTF. The CDR3 bases are TGTGCCACCAGCAGAACAGGGACTGGGTCCAACGTCCCGACTTTC. The J gene is TRBJ2-6, the V gene TRBV15; the D gene could be TRBD1 or TRBD2 (6 bases each). This CDR3 comprises 15 residues. Germline values: CDR1 LNHNV, CDR2 YYDKDF (reference sequence).

This clone is classed as medium-sized. The V call is TRBV6-1, the J call TRBJ2-4; tentative D call: TRBD2 (6 bases). The CDR3 consists of 17 residues. Germline V gene sequence: CDR1 MNHNS, CDR2 SASEGT. V was pared by 1 base and J by 2 bases, with 15 bases between. DNA of the CDR3: TGTGCCAGCAGTGAAGAGGGAAGGAGGGGATCCAAAAACATTCAGTACTTC. Its protein product is CASSEEGRRGSKNIQYF.

This clone was recorded many times. This chain connects TRBV19 to TRBJ1-2; 9 bases align to TRBD1. V lost 4 bases to trimming and J lost 4 bases; unmatched junction nucleotides: 13. The CDR3 is made up of 17 amino acids. Germline CDR1 and CDR2: LNHDA and SQIVND (reference sequence). The CDR3 loop is CASSTGTGLFSGYGYTF. For the CDR3, the DNA is TGTGCCAGTAGTACTGGGACAGGGCTTTTTAGTGGCTATGGCTACACCTTC.

This clone rates as medium-sized. CDR3 coding DNA: TGTGCCACCAGTGACCGACAGGGATCCCACGAGCAGTACTTC. Its protein is CATSDRQGSHEQYF. The V call is TRBV24-1, the J call TRBJ2-7, with TRBD1 identical over 7 bases. Germline assignment: CDR1 KGHDR and CDR2 SFDVKD. Trimming at V came to 4 bases and at J to 5 bases, leaving 7 bases not matched to a gene. This CDR3 is 14 amino acids long.

This clone was observed many times. The V gene is TRBV6-6, the J gene TRBJ1-4, with D perhaps matching TRBD1 (5 bases). The CDR3 is 17 residues long. CDR1 MNHNY and CDR2 SVGAGI come from the germline V gene (reference sequence). The V end was cut by 2 bases, the J end by 3 bases, with 16 bases between. This CDR3 reads CASSYPLGGEPNEKLFF. Here the CDR3 DNA reads TGTGCCAGCAGTTACCCTCTGGGGGGGGAACCTAATGAAAAACTGTTTTTT.

This clone was found many times. The chain employs TRBV20-1 and TRBJ1-1, with TRBD1 as a possible D gene (5 bases). Trimming stripped 7 bases from V and 5 bases from J, with 11 bases between. Germline V CDR1 and CDR2: DFQATT, SNEGSKA (reference sequence). There are 11 residues in the CDR3. CDR3 residues: CSVRGRTEAFF. The CDR3 DNA reads TGCAGTGTAAGGGGTAGAACTGAAGCTTTCTTT.

By sample share, this clone is medium-sized. The chain joins TRBV6-5 to TRBJ2-2, with 12 bases fitting TRBD2. The CDR3 is made up of 18 amino acids. Trimming at V came to 0 bases and at J to 2 bases, leaving 4 bases not matched to a gene. Per the germline V gene, CDR1 is MNHEY and CDR2 is SVGAGI. This CDR3 is CASSYSTSGGANTGELFF. CDR3 nucleotide sequence: TGTGCCAGCAGTTACTCGACTAGCGGGGGAGCAAACACCGGGGAGCTGTTTTTT.

In its sample, this clone was seen many times. V and J are TRBV12-1 and TRBJ2-7; the D call TRBD2 from the table was never checked on the DNA. TRBV12-1 is classified as a pseudogene. This CDR3 contains 18 residues. CDR3 DNA sequence: TGTGCCAGCAGCTTTTCTTCCCACTACCGGGACTATACCTACGAGCAGTACGTC. This sequence encodes CASSFSSHYRDYTYEQYV.